Listed here are 15 T cell receptor beta chains from one sample, sequenced in a study of T cells in Graves' hyperthyroidism and ophthalmopathy. Amplified TCR beta CDR3 regions came from RNA transcripts. First-round RT-PCR targeting the TCR CDR3 was performed with the HTBI primer set. Using its own MiXCR run on the multiplex PCR reads, TCRdb lists one record per CDR3 protein. The profile shows about 570,000 distinct CDR3 sequences, more than 45% of them singletons. Specimen: peripheral blood or thyroid tissue (not recorded which). The receptors shown here come from an adult woman with Graves' disease, either hyperthyroidism or ophthalmopathy (not recorded which).

The V call is TRBV7-2, the J call TRBJ1-1; no reliable D call. Germline CDR1 is SGHTA and CDR2 is FQGNSA. The V gene lost 7 bases and the J gene lost 1 base, with 10 bases spanning the gap. The CDR3 consists of 13 residues. The CDR3 spells CASTQRQNTEAFF. In DNA form, the CDR3 reads TGTGCCAGCACCCAGAGACAGAACACTGAAGCTTTCTTT.

This sequence joins TRBV12-3 or TRBV12-4 and TRBJ1-2; no definite D call. Between the trimmed V and J ends, which lost 5 bases and 8 bases, there was a span of 18 bases. The CDR3 runs to 14 residues. The CDR3 region is CASSRWAAPYGYTF. The CDR3 bases are TGTGCCAGCAGTAGGTGGGCAGCCCCCTACGGCTACACCTTC.

The chain recombines TRBV24-1 with TRBJ2-5; D is uncertain. V was pared by 5 bases and J by 1 base, with 13 bases between. There are 15 residues in the CDR3. CDR1 KGHDR and CDR2 SFDVKD come from the germline V gene. The CDR3: CATSALTLGQETQYF. The DNA of the CDR3 is TGTGCCACCAGTGCCTTAACTTTGGGCCAAGAGACCCAGTACTTC.

The chain is built from TRBV7-2 and TRBJ1-2; D not certain. Germline V gene lookup returns CDR1 SGHTA and CDR2 FQGNSA. The V end was cut by 4 bases, the J end by 7 bases, with 10 bases between. This CDR3 is 12 amino acids long. CDR3 sequence reads: CASSSSRLGYTF. The DNA for the CDR3 is TGTGCCAGCAGCTCGTCGAGACTTGGCTACACCTTC.

The rearrangement links TRBV29-1 to TRBJ1-2; 7 bases fit TRBD1. Trimming took 4 bases from V and 0 from J; bases not matched to a gene: 2. The CDR3 runs to 13 residues. Germline V lookup: CDR1 SQVTM, CDR2 ANQGSEA. The CDR3 nucleotides read TGCAGCGTTGCGACAGGGACTAACTATGGCTACACCTTC. Its protein is CSVATGTNYGYTF. The full variable domain, its missing parts supplied by reference TRBV29-1 and TRBJ1-2, is SAVISQKPSRDICQRGTSLTIQCQVDSQVTMMFWYRQQPGQSLTLIATANQGSEATYESGFVIDKFPISRPNLTFSTLTVSNMSPEDSSIYLCSVATGTNYGYTFGSGTRLTVV.

The table lists this clonotype with a few counts. The rearrangement joins TRBV6-6 to TRBJ2-2; 16 bases line up with TRBD2. The CDR3 has 18 amino acids. Trimming removed 5 bases from V and 6 bases from J; junction bases left unmatched: 9. Germline V gene lookup returns CDR1 MNHNY and CDR2 SVGAGI (reference sequence). The CDR3 DNA reads TGTGCCAGCAGTCAGTTGGGACTAGCGGGAGGGACCGCCGGGGAGCTGTTTTTT. Translated: CASSQLGLAGGTAGELFF.

Ten or more counts support this clonotype. The gene calls are TRBV24-1 and TRBJ2-1; D is undetermined. Per the germline V gene, CDR1 is KGHDR and CDR2 is SFDVKD. The length of the CDR3 is 16 residues. Trimming removed 0 bases from V and 2 bases from J, with 10 bases in between. As DNA, the CDR3 is TGTGCCACCAGTGATTTGAGTTCCGGTGCCTACAATGAGCAGTTCTTC. Protein sequence: CATSDLSSGAYNEQFF.

A note on this clonotype: This may stem from a read error, because a much larger clone lies one nucleotide away. The rearrangement joins TRBV12-1 to TRBJ1-6; the D call of TRBD1 is as the table states it, not checked on the DNA. TRBV12-1 is noted as a pseudogene. The CDR3 runs 16 residues. In DNA, the CDR3 is TGTGCCAGCGGCCCACTGGGACAGCCCTATAATTCACCCCTCCACTTT. The encoded protein is CASGPLGQPYNSPLHF.

The rearrangement links TRBV25-1 to TRBJ1-5; TRBD1 matches at 7 bases. V lost 11 bases and J lost 6; bases outside the gene matches: 4. Germline V gene sequence: CDR1 MGHDK, CDR2 SYGVNS. CDR3 length: 11 residues. CDR3 sequence reads: CAGTESQPQHF. The CDR3 DNA reads TGTGCCGGGACAGAAAGTCAGCCCCAGCATTTT.

This chain uses TRBV7-2 with TRBJ1-5; the match to TRBD1 covers 9 bases. V dropped 4 bases and J dropped 11; count of bases not matched to a gene: 18. The germline V gene has CDR1 SGHTA and CDR2 FQGNSA. This CDR3 contains 17 residues. The CDR3 nucleotides read TGTGCCAGCAGCTCGACAACAGGGGGCCCGTACCAAGAGACCCAGCATTTT. Translated, it gives CASSSTTGGPYQETQHF.

This clonotype was recorded at least ten times. V gene TRBV28 combines with J gene TRBJ1-5, with 7 bases aligning to TRBD1. Germline V lookup: CDR1 MDHEN, CDR2 SYDVKM. Losses at the gene ends were 7 bases for V and 7 bases for J; bases not matched to a gene: 7. This CDR3 contains 13 residues. As DNA, the CDR3 is TGTGCCAGCACCAAAACAGGGGACCAGCCCCAGCATTTT. It encodes CASTKTGDQPQHF.

CDR3 bases: TGCAGTGCTAGAGGGGGAGGGAACTATGGCTACACCTTC. Amino acids: CSARGGGNYGYTF. The gene calls are TRBV20-1 and TRBJ1-2, with unresolved D. Germline values: CDR1 DFQATT, CDR2 SNEGSKA (reference sequence). V dropped 1 base and J dropped 2 bases, with 8 bases sitting between them. The CDR3 extends over 13 amino acids.

This clonotype was counted once. The V call is TRBV4-2, the J call TRBJ2-7; D is unclear. There are 14 residues in the CDR3. From germline, CDR1 is LGHNA and CDR2 YNFKEQ. V was cut by 5 bases and J by 6 bases, with 17 bases left in between. The chain's CDR3 is CASSLRSSWLEQYF. The CDR3 nucleotides are TGTGCCAGCAGCTTAAGATCCAGCTGGCTCGAGCAGTACTTC.

The rearrangement links TRBV15 to TRBJ1-6; the D is unclear. V gave up 3 bases and J gave up 7 bases, with 10 bases separating them. This CDR3 is 14 amino acids long. Germline V gene data show CDR1 as LNHNV and CDR2 as YYDKDF (reference sequence). The CDR3 loop reads CATSSYWWNSPLHF. CDR3 sequence (DNA): TGTGCCACCAGCAGTTACTGGTGGAATTCACCCCTCCACTTT.

The genes are TRBV7-9 and TRBJ1-1; tentative D call: TRBD1 (6 bases). The V and J ends lost 6 bases and 8 bases respectively, with 13 bases between them. The germline gives CDR1 SEHNR, CDR2 FQNEAQ (reference sequence). The CDR3 totals 12 residues. For the CDR3, the DNA is TGTGCCAGCAGTCCTGACAGGAAGGAAGCTTTCTTT. It specifies CASSPDRKEAFF.